Following are 8 T cell receptor beta chains from one sample sequenced in a study of blood T cell repertoires in COVID-19. Clones were sequenced by immunoSEQ multiplex PCR, and TCRdb holds only the in-frame ones, with some missing. The sample yields some 58,000 clones, roughly 77% seen once. Sequencing was performed on peripheral blood. Receptor source: a man aged 55 to 69 with COVID-19, enrolled during active disease.

This clone was observed a single time. The V and J genes are TRBV9 and TRBJ2-5, with 14 bases aligning to TRBD2. With V trimmed by 4 bases and J by 3 bases, 8 bases remained unmatched. CDR3 length: 17 amino acids. In germline, CDR1 is SGDLS, CDR2 YYNGEE. The CDR3 protein is CASSSPKGLAGEETQYF. The CDR3 nucleotides read TGTGCCAGCAGCTCTCCGAAGGGACTAGCGGGAGAAGAGACCCAGTACTTC.

In its sample, this clone was seen a few times. The J gene is TRBJ2-2, the V gene TRBV12-5; the match to TRBD2 covers 8 bases. This CDR3 region has 20 residues. The ends lost 0 bases at V and 0 bases at J; junction bases unmatched: 12. Germline CDR1 reads LGHNT; CDR2 reads FRNRAP. CDR3 sequence reads: CASGLVRGLAGLANTGELFF. CDR3 in DNA: TGTGCTAGTGGTTTGGTACGAGGGTTAGCGGGACTCGCGAACACCGGGGAGCTGTTTTTT. Full variable domain (outside the CDR3, taken from reference TRBV12-5 and TRBJ2-2): DARVTQTPRHKVTEMGQEVTMRCQPILGHNTVFWYRQTMMQGLELLAYFRNRAPLDDSGMPKDRFSAEMPDATLATLKIQPSEPRDSAVYFCASGLVRGLAGLANTGELFFGEGSRLTVL.

The CDR3 protein is CASSTGQGAISPLHF. The DNA of the CDR3 is TGTGCCAGCAGCACCGGACAGGGGGCAATTTCACCCCTCCACTTT. The V gene is TRBV28, the J gene TRBJ1-6, with TRBD1 matching over 11 bases. Germline CDR1 reads MDHEN; CDR2 reads SYDVKM. The CDR3 covers 15 residues. V lost 6 bases and J lost 9; bases outside the gene matches: 7. Supplemented by reference TRBV28 and TRBJ1-6, the full variable domain reads DVKVTQSSRYLVKRTGEKVFLECVQDMDHENMFWYRQDPGLGLRLIYFSYDVKMKEKGDIPEGYSVSREKKERFSLILESASTNQTSMYLCASSTGQGAISPLHFGNGTRLTVT.

This rearrangement joins TRBV4-3 to TRBJ1-1, with a tentative D call TRBD1 (5 bases). The CDR3 consists of 14 residues. The V end lost 5 bases, the J end lost 1 base, and 11 bases lay between the germline ends. Germline V lookup: CDR1 LGHNA, CDR2 YSLEER. CDR3 sequence (DNA): TGCGCCAGCAGCGGAGACAGCCAGAACACTGAAGCTTTCTTT. Encoded protein: CASSGDSQNTEAFF.

The rearrangement uses TRBV6-1 and TRBJ1-6; D may be TRBD1 (5 bases). V shed 2 bases and J shed 5 bases, with 10 bases lying between them. The CDR3 is 15 amino acids. The germline gives CDR1 MNHNS, CDR2 SASEGT. CDR3 DNA sequence: TGTGCCAGCAGTGAAAGGGGACTGAATAATTCACCCCTCCACTTT. Translated, it gives CASSERGLNNSPLHF.

V usage is TRBV5-4 and J usage is TRBJ2-5; D is perhaps TRBD2 (5 bases). Trimming pared 4 bases from V and 5 bases from J, leaving 12 bases between. Germline V gene sequence: CDR1 SGHNT, CDR2 YYREEE (reference sequence). CDR3 length equals 13 residues. CDR3 region: CASSILVAETQYF. DNA of the CDR3: TGTGCCAGCAGCATACTAGTAGCGGAGACCCAGTACTTC.

For the CDR3, the DNA is TGCGCCAGCAGCCAAGATAAATTGGCGGGACAGGGTGGAAACACCATATATTTT. It codes for CASSQDKLAGQGGNTIYF. This chain links TRBV4-1 with TRBJ1-3; TRBD1 aligns across 9 bases. Germline V lookup: CDR1 MGHRA, CDR2 YSYEKL. V dropped 0 bases and J dropped 3; count of bases not matched to a gene: 9. The CDR3 consists of 18 residues.

The chain combines TRBV11-2 with TRBJ2-6, with D possibly matching TRBD2 (5 bases). The CDR3 contains 17 residues. Germline V gene lookup returns CDR1 SGHAT and CDR2 FQNNGV. Deletions cut 4 bases from V and 0 bases from J, with 13 bases between. The CDR3 bases are TGTGCCAGCAGCTCGCTCGGACTCAGCTCTGGGGCCAACGTCCTGACTTTC. Translated: CASSSLGLSSGANVLTF.